This section outlines one T cell receptor beta chain sequence together with its context. The CDR3 spans 12 residues. Germline CDR1 and CDR2: GTSNPN and SVGIG (reference sequence). Trimming removed 2 bases from V and 8 bases from J, with 10 bases in between. In the authors' methods: Amplified reference gene primers provided the basis for estimating nucleated cell counts. Data came from immunoSEQ multiplex PCR; TCRdb stores just in-frame clones and leaves some out. V, J and clone size reflect that table, while D and trimming were determined from the DNA. In the table there are 150,000 to 200,000 clones, roughly 89% of which are singletons. This sample stems from a study of blood T cell repertoires in COVID-19.

The specimen was peripheral blood. This clonotype was sampled from a woman in her 70s with COVID-19, enrolled during active disease. The chain joins TRBV30 to TRBJ1-5; possibly TRBD1 for D (6 bases). The CDR3 is CAWSSNREPQHF. The CDR3 DNA is TGTGCCTGGAGTTCCAACAGGGAGCCCCAGCATTTT.